The 20 T cell receptor beta chains listed next were all sequenced from one sample in a study of CD8 T cells in Susac syndrome. RNA in amounts of roughly 0.45 to 1 ug was reverse transcribed with random hexamers. TCRdb passed the immunoSEQ multiplex PCR reads through MiXCR, listing each CDR3 protein once. In the table there are approximately 210,000 distinct CDR3 sequences, approximately 94% of which are singletons. Material: CD4+ T cells from PBMCs. These receptors were obtained from a human donor with Susac syndrome.

The genes are TRBV2 and TRBJ2-2; the D gene is possibly TRBD1 (7 bases). CDR3 size: 17 residues. V lost 8 bases and J 1 base, leaving 20 bases between the germline ends. Germline V lookup: CDR1 SNHLY, CDR2 FYNNEI. CDR3 coding DNA: TGTGCCAGCTCGCCCCGGGGGACAGCGGGGAACACCGGGGAGCTGTTTTTT. As protein: CASSPRGTAGNTGELFF.

Here the CDR3 reads CASTPGGGGNQPQHF. CDR3 nucleotides: TGTGCCAGCACCCCGGGGGGAGGGGGCAATCAGCCCCAGCATTTT. The rearrangement links TRBV6-2 or TRBV6-3 to TRBJ1-5, with TRBD1 as a possible D gene (5 bases). CDR3 length: 15 amino acids. V gave up 7 bases and J gave up 2 bases, with 15 bases separating them. CDR1 and CDR2 from the germline V gene are MNHEY and SVGEGT.

V is TRBV4-1 and J is TRBJ2-3, with 10 bases fitting TRBD2. Trimming cost V 2 bases and J 8 bases; bases outside gene matches: 7. This CDR3 contains 15 residues. Germline CDR1 MGHRA, CDR2 YSYEKL. The CDR3 sequence: CASSQKAGGPGTQYF. As DNA, the CDR3 is TGCGCCAGCAGCCAAAAAGCGGGGGGGCCTGGTACGCAGTATTTT.

The chain carries TRBV30 and TRBJ1-2; D may be TRBD1 (5 bases). The CDR3 length is 13 residues. Germline-derived CDR1 and CDR2 are GTSNPN and SVGIG (reference sequence). Trimming stripped 4 bases from V and 8 bases from J, with 17 bases between. Written as DNA, the CDR3 is TGTGCCTGGAATAGTGGAGGGGTCTACGGCTACACCTTC. This codes for CAWNSGGVYGYTF.

The chain couples TRBV27 to TRBJ2-7, with a possible D match to TRBD1 (5 bases). The CDR3 runs 15 residues. CDR1 is MNHEY, CDR2 SMNVEV, per germline (reference sequence). Trimming shortened V by 4 bases and J by 0 bases, and 13 bases separated the two germline ends. The CDR3 loop is CASSSLGASSYEQYF. CDR3 nucleotides: TGTGCCAGCAGTTCCCTTGGGGCGTCCTCCTACGAGCAGTACTTC.

This rearrangement joins TRBV30 to TRBJ1-5, with a weak D call TRBD1 (5 bases). Between the trimmed V and J ends, which lost 0 bases and 11 bases, there was a span of 14 bases. Germline-derived CDR1 and CDR2 are GTSNPN and SVGIG (reference sequence). The CDR3 is 13 residues long. The CDR3 DNA reads as TGTGCCTGGAGTGTAAGAAAAGTGGGGGCCCAGCATTTT. Translated: CAWSVRKVGAQHF.

This chain uses TRBV27 with TRBJ2-7, with TRBD2 matching 7 bases. Unmatched junction bases numbered 8, after V lost 6 bases and J lost 3 bases. Germline CDR1 reads MNHEY; CDR2 reads SMNVEV (reference sequence). The CDR3 has 14 residues. The CDR3 sequence is CASRMTSSFYEQYF. The CDR3 DNA follows: TGTGCCAGCAGGATGACTAGCTCATTCTACGAGCAGTACTTC.

The V call is TRBV6-2 or TRBV6-3, the J call TRBJ2-3; D possibly uses TRBD1 or TRBD2 (5 bases each). The V gene's germline CDR1 is MNHEY and CDR2 SVGEGT. This CDR3 has 15 residues. V lost 4 bases to trimming and J lost 2 bases, with 13 bases between them. The CDR3 sequence is CASSSSVGPTDTQYF. The DNA of the CDR3 is TGTGCCAGCAGTTCATCAGTGGGACCCACAGATACGCAGTATTTT.

This sequence joins TRBV30 and TRBJ1-5; D perhaps matches TRBD1 (5 bases). This CDR3 has 15 residues. Germline CDR1 reads GTSNPN; CDR2 reads SVGIG (reference sequence). V was cut by 2 bases and J by 5 bases, with 16 bases left in between. CDR3 nucleotide sequence: TGTGCCTGGAGTAATGGGGGGACGGCGTATCAGCCCCAGCATTTT. Protein product: CAWSNGGTAYQPQHF. Full variable domain (outside the CDR3, taken from reference TRBV30 and TRBJ1-5): SQTIHQWPATLVQPVGSPLSLECTVEGTSNPNLYWYRQAAGRGLQLLFYSVGIGQISSEVPQNLSASRPQDRQFILSSKKLLLSDSGFYLCAWSNGGTAYQPQHFGDGTRLSIL.

This clonotype was counted a single time. The chain carries TRBV12-3 or TRBV12-4 and TRBJ1-5; D gene uncertain. This CDR3 has 15 residues. Between the trimmed V and J ends, which lost 7 bases and 6 bases, there was a span of 19 bases. The CDR3, as DNA: TGTGCCAGCACTTTTAGGCAAGGGTTTGGTCAGCCCCAGCATTTT. Encoded protein: CASTFRQGFGQPQHF.

The J gene is TRBJ1-2, the V gene TRBV19; weak D call: TRBD1 (6 bases). Between the trimmed V and J ends, which lost 10 bases and 4 bases, there was a span of 19 bases. Germline CDR1 is LNHDA and CDR2 is SQIVND (reference sequence). The CDR3 is 14 residues long. Here the CDR3 reads CATSGHRAGYGYTF. CDR3 nucleotide sequence: TGTGCCACCTCGGGACACCGTGCGGGCTATGGCTACACCTTC.

The chain recombines TRBV7-2 with TRBJ2-7; a weak D match, TRBD1 (5 bases). V was shortened by 4 bases and J by 3 bases, with 7 bases between the two germline ends. Germline-derived CDR1 and CDR2 are SGHTA and FQGNSA. The CDR3 sequence is 12 residues long. CDR3 nucleotide sequence: TGTGCCAGCAGCTCGGACAACTACGAGCAGTACTTC. Translating it yields CASSSDNYEQYF. The variable domain in full, with the rest retrieved from reference TRBV7-2 and TRBJ2-7, is GAGVSQSPSNKVTEKGKDVELRCDPISGHTALYWYRQSLGQGLEFLIYFQGNSAPDKSGLPSDRFSAERTGGSVSTLTIQRTQQEDSAVYLCASSSDNYEQYFGPGTRLTVT.

This chain connects TRBV12-3 or TRBV12-4 to TRBJ1-2; 7 nucleotides align to TRBD1. The CDR3 extends over 13 amino acids. After removal of 5 bases from V and 9 bases from J, the junction contained 9 bases not matched to a gene. The DNA of the CDR3 is TGTGCCAGCAGTCCTTCGGGACAGACTAGCTACACCTTC. It is translated as CASSPSGQTSYTF.

The chain joins TRBV7-2 to TRBJ2-7; no clear D gene. Per the germline V gene, CDR1 is SGHTA and CDR2 is FQGNSA. V was shortened by 4 bases and J by 4 bases, with 11 bases between the two germline ends. This CDR3 spans 13 amino acids. CDR3 sequence: CASSWISDYEQYF. The CDR3 DNA reads as TGTGCCAGCAGCTGGATCAGCGATTACGAGCAGTACTTC. Combining the CDR3 with reference TRBV7-2 and TRBJ2-7 gives the whole variable domain GAGVSQSPSNKVTEKGKDVELRCDPISGHTALYWYRQSLGQGLEFLIYFQGNSAPDKSGLPSDRFSAERTGGSVSTLTIQRTQQEDSAVYLCASSWISDYEQYFGPGTRLTVT.

The J gene is TRBJ1-5, the V gene TRBV7-2; 7 positions match TRBD1. The junction had 2 bases not matched to a gene; V was cut back by 0 bases and J by 3 bases. The CDR3 is 15 amino acids. The germline V gene has CDR1 SGHTA and CDR2 FQGNSA. The DNA for the CDR3 is TGTGCCAGCAGCTTAGCGGGACAGTTCAATCAGCCCCAGCATTTT. Amino acids: CASSLAGQFNQPQHF.

The chain combines TRBV7-2 with TRBJ2-3; TRBD1 agrees at 10 bases. The V gene end was trimmed by 5 bases and the J gene end by 5 bases; junction bases not matched to a gene: 4. CDR1 is SGHTA and CDR2 is FQGNSA in the germline V gene. The CDR3 loop spans 14 amino acids. DNA for the CDR3: TGTGCCAGCAGCGCTGACAGGGGGCAAGATACGCAGTATTTT. This gives the protein CASSADRGQDTQYF.

This clonotype was seen only a few times. The chain employs TRBV12-3 or TRBV12-4 and TRBJ1-2; 7 bases line up with TRBD1. With 0 bases clipped from V and 7 bases from J, the junction kept 2 bases outside the gene matches. The CDR3 totals 13 residues. The CDR3 loop reads CASSLAGGRGYTF. For the CDR3, the DNA is TGTGCCAGCAGTTTAGCAGGGGGCCGTGGCTACACCTTC.

This sequence joins TRBV15 and TRBJ2-2, with D maybe TRBD1 (6 bases). Germline V lookup: CDR1 LNHNV, CDR2 YYDKDF (reference sequence). This CDR3 spans 14 amino acids. V was shortened by 4 bases and J by 3 bases, with 9 bases between the two germline ends. The CDR3 nucleotides read TGTGCCACCAGCAAGGCAGGGGACACCGGGGAGCTGTTTTTT. Translated, it gives CATSKAGDTGELFF.

The chain uses TRBV24-1 and TRBJ1-2; weak D call: TRBD1 (6 bases). The CDR3 spans 15 residues. With 5 bases removed from V and 8 bases from J, the gap between germline ends came to 20 bases. CDR1 KGHDR and CDR2 SFDVKD come from the germline V gene. The chain's CDR3 is CATSVTDSSPEGYTF. DNA of the CDR3: TGTGCCACCAGTGTCACGGACAGCTCCCCGGAGGGCTACACCTTC.

The chain couples TRBV12-3 or TRBV12-4 to TRBJ2-7; D gene unclear. CDR3 size: 14 residues. V lost 5 bases and J 6 bases, leaving 17 bases between the germline ends. Here the CDR3 DNA reads TGTGCCAGCAGTCCCCGGGCCGACCGGTCCGAGCAGTACTTC. It specifies CASSPRADRSEQYF.